This record concerns one T cell receptor beta chain sequence. Sampled blood was obtained at baseline, cycle 4 day 1, and cycle 7 day 1. The data originate from a study of OX40 agonist ivuxolimab in advanced cancers. Study-wide context: Therapy given before enrollment (anti-PD-1, anti-PD-L1 or anti-CTLA-4) was allowed, and 40% to 45% had some. The study reported partial responses in three patients: one hepatocellular carcinoma, two cutaneous melanoma.

Data came from immunoSEQ multiplex PCR; TCRdb stores just in-frame clones and leaves some out. Found here are about 88,000 clones, 85% of them singletons; the top ten hold approximately 0.22%. CDR1 and CDR2 (germline): MDHEN, SYDVKM. Trimming took off 10 bases at V and 8 bases at J, with 18 bases between the two ends. The CDR3 totals 13 residues. This receptor was identified in an adult with an advanced solid tumor such as melanoma, head and neck, liver or kidney cancer. This rearrangement joins TRBV28 to TRBJ2-1, with D tentatively TRBD2 (6 bases). The sample in question was CD4+ or CD8+ T cells sorted from blood, obtained in a trial of the OX40 agonist ivuxolimab. The CDR3 DNA reads as TGTGCCACCGCGGAGGGCCCTCGGGATGAGCAGTTCTTC. Protein: CATAEGPRDEQFF.